This T cell receptor beta chain was sequenced during a study of shared clonotypes between healthy human individuals. On the study more broadly: Per donor, three plates held CD4 naive cells, three held CD4 memory, two held CD8 naive and one held CD8 memory.

V dropped 0 bases and J dropped 4 bases, with 17 bases sitting between them. This CDR3 comprises 18 residues. Germline values: CDR1 SGDLS, CDR2 YYNGEE. On this clone: Its target is not known.

Profiled with immunoSEQ multiplex PCR; TCRdb holds only in-frame clones, not every one. In the table there are millions of clones, just over 90% of which are singletons. Study conclusions and caveats: Across subsets, estimated richness was generally greater for naive than for memory populations.

Material: naive CD4+ T cells from PBMCs. Subset meaning: CD45RA+ positively selected. The source is a man between 18 and 29 years old in good health. Some clones in this sample may be carry-over from other donors' samples. V is TRBV9 and J is TRBJ2-6; D not certain. The CDR3 DNA is TGTGCCAGCAGCGTAGTCCCCGACGGCGAGTCCGGGGCCAACGTCCTGACTTTC. Its translation: CASSVVPDGESGANVLTF.